Listed below are T cell receptor beta chains from one sample, sequenced in a study of blood T cell repertoires in COVID-19. TCRdb's copy holds only in-frame clones and misses some; the assay was immunoSEQ multiplex PCR. The table records about 230,000 clones, about four fifths of them present only once. Sequencing input: peripheral blood. Source of these receptors: a man aged 50-59 years with active or convalescent COVID-19. CDR3s leave out the opening cysteine and the closing phenylalanine or tryptophan. The order of the fields is V gene, D gene, J gene, CDR3 protein. D genes are given only for firm matches.

v_gene: TRBV30; d_gene: NA; j_gene: TRBJ2-2; CDR3aa: AWSVGGTGELF
v_gene: TRBV6-5; d_gene: NA; j_gene: TRBJ1-2; CDR3aa: ASSYSSRAPNYGYT
v_gene: TRBV14; d_gene: NA; j_gene: TRBJ1-1; CDR3aa: ASSQDLPGVGTEAF
v_gene: TRBV28; d_gene: NA; j_gene: TRBJ1-1; CDR3aa: ASEPGHLTLNTEAF
v_gene: TRBV19; d_gene: TRBD1; j_gene: TRBJ1-1; CDR3aa: ASTLGPGQATMNTEAF
v_gene: TRBV27; d_gene: TRBD1; j_gene: TRBJ2-7; CDR3aa: ASSPGTGPYEQY
v_gene: TRBV5-4; d_gene: NA; j_gene: TRBJ2-5; CDR3aa: ASSSPGSGVGTQY
v_gene: TRBV21-1; d_gene: NA; j_gene: TRBJ1-1; CDR3aa: ASSSPGSNAEAF
v_gene: TRBV11-2; d_gene: NA; j_gene: TRBJ1-6; CDR3aa: ASTPGGGSYSPLH
v_gene: TRBV5-1; d_gene: TRBD1; j_gene: TRBJ1-1; CDR3aa: ARQSDRGLNGGEAF
v_gene: TRBV5-1; d_gene: NA; j_gene: TRBJ1-6; CDR3aa: ASSLGTGSNSPLH
v_gene: TRBV11-3; d_gene: NA; j_gene: TRBJ2-7; CDR3aa: ASSGTRGGEQY
v_gene: TRBV14; d_gene: NA; j_gene: TRBJ2-7; CDR3aa: ASRPGTGGHEQY
v_gene: TRBV18; d_gene: TRBD1; j_gene: TRBJ1-1; CDR3aa: ASSVQGDTEAF
v_gene: TRBV28; d_gene: NA; j_gene: TRBJ2-5; CDR3aa: ASSLGTTRETQY
v_gene: TRBV15; d_gene: NA; j_gene: TRBJ2-7; CDR3aa: ATSRETGYEQY
v_gene: TRBV7-2; d_gene: NA; j_gene: TRBJ1-2; CDR3aa: ASSDNMNYGYT
v_gene: TRBV6-5; d_gene: NA; j_gene: TRBJ1-1; CDR3aa: ASTPAGGTEAF
v_gene: TRBV3-1/TRBV3-2; d_gene: NA; j_gene: TRBJ2-7; CDR3aa: ASSLLGGPYEQY
v_gene: TRBV5-4; d_gene: TRBD1; j_gene: TRBJ1-4; CDR3aa: ASNKGGTGSNEKLF
v_gene: TRBV30; d_gene: NA; j_gene: TRBJ1-1; CDR3aa: AWARENTEAF
v_gene: TRBV5-1; d_gene: NA; j_gene: TRBJ2-5; CDR3aa: ASSLALGSRQETQY
v_gene: TRBV4-2; d_gene: TRBD1; j_gene: TRBJ1-4; CDR3aa: ASSQPQGQGDEKLF